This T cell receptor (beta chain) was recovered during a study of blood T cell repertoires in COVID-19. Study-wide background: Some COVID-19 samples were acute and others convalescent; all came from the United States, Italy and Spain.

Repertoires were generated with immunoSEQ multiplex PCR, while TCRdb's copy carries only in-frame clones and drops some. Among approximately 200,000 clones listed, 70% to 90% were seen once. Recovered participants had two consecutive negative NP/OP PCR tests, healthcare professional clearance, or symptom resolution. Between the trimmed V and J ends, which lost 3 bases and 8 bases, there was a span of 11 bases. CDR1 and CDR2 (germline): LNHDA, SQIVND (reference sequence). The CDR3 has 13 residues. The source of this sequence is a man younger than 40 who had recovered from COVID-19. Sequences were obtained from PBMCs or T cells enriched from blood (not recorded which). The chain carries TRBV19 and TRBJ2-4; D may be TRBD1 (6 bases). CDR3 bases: TGTGCCAGTAGTATGCCAGGGGTCCACATTCAGTACTTC. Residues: CASSMPGVHIQYF.